The rows below give T cell receptor beta chains drawn from one sample of a study of post-analysis software for immune sequencing data. TCRdb re-called the PCR reads through MiXCR, storing one row per CDR3 protein. The data contain 400,000 to 500,000 distinct CDR3 sequences, over 30% of them singletons. Sequencing was carried out using blood. These receptors all stem from a girl aged 2-10 years with multiple sclerosis. Each CDR3 is given with its conserved first and last residue. The D gene is left open where the match is weak. The size field is filled for only some rows; it gives once, few, many or a size class.

j_call	v_call	clone_size	d_call	cdr3_nt	cdr3_aa
TRBJ2-3	TRBV28	NA	NA	TGTGCCACTACCACAGGCAGGGGTGGGACAGATACGCAGTATTTT	CATTTGRGGTDTQYF
TRBJ2-2	TRBV6-5	few	TRBD2	TGTGCAGTAGCGGGGAGGAACACCGGGGAGCTGTTTTTT	CAVAGRNTGELFF
TRBJ2-1	TRBV7-3	NA	NA	TGTGCCAGCGGTGATCGGGACGTAAGGAATGAGCAGTTCTTC	CASGDRDVRNEQFF
TRBJ2-7	TRBV27	few	TRBD2	TGTGCCAGCAGTCCTAGGCGACTAGCGACCGTCTACGAGCAGTACTTC	CASSPRRLATVYEQYF
TRBJ2-1	TRBV28	NA	TRBD1	TGTGCCAGCAGTTTATCGGGGACAGGGCTATACAATGAGCAGTTCTTC	CASSLSGTGLYNEQFF
TRBJ2-7	TRBV11-1	NA	TRBD1	TGTGCCAGCAGCTTCCTACAGGGGATCTCCCACGAGCAGTACTTC	CASSFLQGISHEQYF
TRBJ2-7	TRBV28	NA	NA	TGTGCCAGCAGTTTTGCCGGGGGCCTTGGAATCGAGCAGTACTTC	CASSFAGGLGIEQYF
TRBJ1-5	TRBV10-3	few	TRBD1	TGTGCCATCAGTGTCAGCGTCAGTGAAGGGGACAGGGGATGGAATCAGCCCCAGCATTTT	CAISVSVSEGDRGWNQPQHF
TRBJ2-7	TRBV29-1	NA	NA	TGCAGCGTTAGGCAGGGAGTCAATGAGCAGTACTTC	CSVRQGVNEQYF
TRBJ2-5	TRBV6-9	NA	NA	TGTGCCAGCAGTTATAGGAAGAAGACCCAGTACTTC	CASSYRKKTQYF
TRBJ2-1	TRBV24-1	few	NA	TGTGCCACCAGTGACATGACTACTAGCTCCTACAATGAGCAGTTCTTC	CATSDMTTSSYNEQFF
TRBJ2-7	TRBV6-6	few	NA	TGTGCCAGCAGGGCAGGGGTCCCAGTGAGTGAGCAGTACTTC	CASRAGVPVSEQYF
TRBJ1-2	TRBV15	NA	NA	TGTGCCACCAGCAGAGGAGAGGATGGCTACACCTTC	CATSRGEDGYTF
TRBJ2-3	TRBV5-1	NA	NA	TGCGCCAGCAGCCCCTCCCCCCACCTCAACCGCGGTATGGGAGATACGCAGTATTTT	CASSPSPHLNRGMGDTQYF
TRBJ2-7	TRBV29-1	few	NA	TGCAGCGTTGAAGATTATGGGCAGTACTTC	CSVEDYGQYF
TRBJ2-5	TRBV24-1	NA	TRBD1	TGTGCCACCAGTTATGGAGGGACAGGGAGGCAAGAGACCCAGTACTTC	CATSYGGTGRQETQYF
TRBJ2-7	TRBV12-3/TRBV12-4	once	TRBD1	TGTGCCAGCAGTTGGGGGACAGGGTACTACGAGCAGTACTTC	CASSWGTGYYEQYF
TRBJ1-5	TRBV12-3/TRBV12-4	few	NA	TGTGCCAGCAGTTTTGGGGAGGATCAGCCCCAGCATTTT	CASSFGEDQPQHF
TRBJ1-4	TRBV5-1	few	NA	TGCGCCAGCAGCTATGGTGGCAGTTACATGACTAATGAAAAACTGTTTTTT	CASSYGGSYMTNEKLFF
TRBJ2-7	TRBV6-2/TRBV6-3	NA	NA	TGTGCCAGCGGGAGGCTCTCCTACGAGCAGTACTTC	CASGRLSYEQYF
TRBJ2-7	TRBV10-3	NA	NA	TGTGCCATCAGTCCCCAGGGCGGCGAGCAGTACTTC	CAISPQGGEQYF
TRBJ1-2	TRBV29-1	NA	TRBD1	TGCAGCGTTGAAGGCTACACGAACAGGGGCTATGGCTACACCTTC	CSVEGYTNRGYGYTF
TRBJ1-2	TRBV28	NA	TRBD1	TGTGCCAGCAGTTCCTGGGGACAGAAGTATGGCTACACCTTC	CASSSWGQKYGYTF
TRBJ2-5	TRBV28	NA	TRBD1	TGTGCCAGCAAACAGGGGTTGGAGCAGTACTTC	CASKQGLEQYF
TRBJ2-7	TRBV7-8	NA	TRBD1	TGTGCCAGCAGCGGACGGGACAGGATAGGCTCCTACGAGCAGTACTTC	CASSGRDRIGSYEQYF
TRBJ2-7	TRBV6-1	NA	TRBD1	TGTGCCAGCAGTGCAAGGGACAGACAAGCGCAGTACTTC	CASSARDRQAQYF
TRBJ2-7	TRBV12-3/TRBV12-4	NA	NA	TGTGCCAGCACCGAAACAGAGGGTAGTTACGAGCAGTACTTC	CASTETEGSYEQYF
TRBJ2-1	TRBV29-1	NA	TRBD1	TGCAGCGTTGCCCGGGACAGGAGCTCCTACAATGAGCAGTTCTTC	CSVARDRSSYNEQFF
TRBJ2-1	TRBV11-2	NA	NA	TGTGCCAGCAGCCCCACAGGGTATGAGCAGTTCTTC	CASSPTGYEQFF
TRBJ2-1	TRBV27	few	TRBD2	TGTGCCAGCAGCCCGACTAGCGGGAGGAGAGCGAATGAGCAGTTCTTC	CASSPTSGRRANEQFF
TRBJ2-7	TRBV7-2	NA	NA	TGTGCCAGCAGCCCACGGGACGGGACCTACGAGCAGTACTTC	CASSPRDGTYEQYF
TRBJ2-7	TRBV9	NA	NA	TGTGCCAGCAGCGCCGACAGATATTCCTACGAGCAGTACTTC	CASSADRYSYEQYF
TRBJ2-3	TRBV20-1	NA	NA	TGCAGTGCTAAAGCACCTCGTGGGCAATCGAGCACAGATACGCAGTATTTT	CSAKAPRGQSSTDTQYF
TRBJ2-4	TRBV7-9	NA	NA	TGTGCCAGCAGCTTAGGGGAGGCCAAAAACATTCAGTACTTC	CASSLGEAKNIQYF
TRBJ1-6	TRBV4-3	NA	NA	TGCGCCAGCAGCCAAGAGTATAATTCACCCCTCCACTTT	CASSQEYNSPLHF
TRBJ2-5	TRBV28	NA	NA	TGTGCCAGCTCCAAACGGAACAGAGAAGAGACCCAGTACTTC	CASSKRNREETQYF
TRBJ2-3	TRBV5-1	few	TRBD2	TGCGCCAGCAGCTTGGAGGGACTACCCGATAGCACAGATACGCAGTATTTT	CASSLEGLPDSTDTQYF
TRBJ2-1	TRBV12-3/TRBV12-4	few	TRBD2	TGTGCCAGCAACCGAACTCCGGGACTAGCTCGAACTAAAAGCTCCTACAATGAGCAGTTCTTC	CASNRTPGLARTKSSYNEQFF
TRBJ2-7	TRBV10-3	NA	TRBD1	TGTGCCATCAGTTCCCAGGGGGCGATCTACGAGCAGTACTTC	CAISSQGAIYEQYF
TRBJ1-4	TRBV5-1	NA	NA	TGCGCCAGCAGCTTACAAGGGAACGAAGAAAAACTGTTTTTT	CASSLQGNEEKLFF
TRBJ2-5	TRBV9	few	TRBD2	TGTGCCAGCAGCCCGAACCCTGGACTAGCGGTCCAAGAGACCCAGTACTTC	CASSPNPGLAVQETQYF
TRBJ2-7	TRBV12-3/TRBV12-4	once	NA	TGTGCCAGCAGTTATAATAGGGCGAACAATGAGCAGTACTTC	CASSYNRANNEQYF